This TCR beta chain was captured in a study of patients and donors after allogeneic stem cell transplantation. This clonotype was counted between two and nine times. TCRdb analysed the RT-PCR reads with MiXCR anew, one entry per CDR3 protein. This table has about a million distinct CDR3 sequences, more than 15% appearing once. Trimming took off 4 bases at V and 8 bases at J, with 10 bases between the two ends. The CDR3 is made up of 12 amino acids. CDR1 and CDR2 (germline): KGHDR, SFDVKD. V and J are TRBV24-1 and TRBJ1-2; D possibly corresponds to TRBD1 (5 bases). The sequencing input was blood, either unsorted or a sorted T cell fraction (not recorded which). This clonotype originated in a human donor who was either an allogeneic HSCT recipient or a stem cell or donor lymphocyte infusion donor (not recorded which). It is not recorded whose cells these are; they may come from a transplant donor. The CDR3 DNA follows: TGTGCCACCAGTGAGCAGGGTACGGGCTACACCTTC. Translated: CATSEQGTGYTF.